A selection of T cell receptor beta chains follows, all from one sample in a study of CD4 T cells in relation to SARS-CoV-2 and coronaviruses. Clones were read by immunoSEQ multiplex PCR, and TCRdb kept only the in-frame ones, dropping some. The data hold about 23,000 clones, with 76% observed a single time. These receptors have no identified antigens. Sequencing used CD4+ T cells from PBMCs, cultured in vitro. Source of these receptors: a human donor in good health. Both conserved end residues are part of each CDR3. The D gene is left open where the match is weak. Only part of the rows carry a size: once, few, many, or a class if the clone is expanded.

TRBJ1-1 | . | few | TRBV3-1/TRBV3-2 | TGTGCCAGCAGCCAAGATTGGCAGGGGAGGGGCGGTGAAGCTTTCTTT | CASSQDWQGRGGEAFF
TRBJ1-6 | TRBD1 | . | TRBV5-4 | TGTGCCAGCAGCAATAAGAGGACAGGGGGCGTCAGGCCACCCCTCCACTTT | CASSNKRTGGVRPPLHF
TRBJ1-2 | . | few | TRBV4-1 | TGCGCCAGCAGCCAGGCAGACTATGGCTACACCTTC | CASSQADYGYTF
TRBJ1-1 | . | . | TRBV5-1 | TGCGCCAGCAGCTTGTACGCGGATAGGAACACTGAAGCTTTCTTT | CASSLYADRNTEAFF
TRBJ1-2 | TRBD1 | few | TRBV6-5 | TGTGCCAGCAGCCCACAGGGGACGCATGGCTACACCTTC | CASSPQGTHGYTF
TRBJ2-2 | . | . | TRBV2 | TGTGCCAGCAAGAAGACAGGAAACACCGGGGAGCTGTTTTTT | CASKKTGNTGELFF
TRBJ2-7 | . | few | TRBV5-1 | TGCGCCAGCAGCTTAGGGTCGACCTGGGGCGAGCAGTACTTC | CASSLGSTWGEQYF
TRBJ2-6 | . | . | TRBV6-5 | TGTGCCAGCAGTTACTCGGGCCAACCCGGGGCCAACGTCCTGACTTTC | CASSYSGQPGANVLTF
TRBJ1-6 | . | few | TRBV30 | TGTGCCTGGACCCGCCCTGGGCGAGTTAATTCACCCCTCCACTTT | CAWTRPGRVNSPLHF
TRBJ2-7 | . | . | TRBV5-1 | TGCGCCAGCAGTGAGAGGCCCGGCTACGAGCAGTACTTC | CASSERPGYEQYF
TRBJ2-3 | . | . | TRBV30 | TGTGCCTGGACAGGGACTAGCACAGATACGCAGTATTTT | CAWTGTSTDTQYF
TRBJ2-7 | TRBD2 | . | TRBV10-2 | TGCGCCAGCCAAGGGCGGGGGAGGGATGGCGAGCAGTACTTC | CASQGRGRDGEQYF
TRBJ1-5 | TRBD1 | . | TRBV27 | TGTGCCAGCAGTCTCCGGGACAGGGGAATGCCCCAGCATTTT | CASSLRDRGMPQHF
TRBJ2-2 | . | . | TRBV12-5 | TGTGCTAGTGGACAGGGAAACACCGGGGAGCTGTTTTTT | CASGQGNTGELFF
TRBJ1-2 | TRBD1 | . | TRBV7-9 | TGTGCCAGCAGCTTACCGGACAGGGAGGGTGGCTACACCTTC | CASSLPDREGGYTF
TRBJ2-5 | . | once | TRBV5-5 | TGTGCCAGCAGCTTGAGTGTGCGGGAGACCCAGTACTTC | CASSLSVRETQYF
TRBJ1-1 | . | . | TRBV27 | TGTGCCAGCAGTTTATCGAGAAGGGACACTGAAGCTTTCTTT | CASSLSRRDTEAFF
TRBJ2-5 | . | . | TRBV5-1 | TGCGCCAGCAGCCCGGCGGACTACCCGATGAACTTAGAGACCCAGTACTTC | CASSPADYPMNLETQYF
TRBJ2-6 | . | . | TRBV10-3 | TGTGCCATCAGTGACAATCCCGGGACGGCCCTCTCTGGGGCCAACGTCCTGACTTTC | CAISDNPGTALSGANVLTF
TRBJ1-3 | TRBD1 | . | TRBV12-5 | TGTGCTAGTGGTTTGAGGACAGGTAGGCACACCATATATTTT | CASGLRTGRHTIYF
TRBJ2-7 | . | once | TRBV6-5 | TGTGCCAGCAACCGCTACTCGGACAGCTCCTACGAGCAGTACTTC | CASNRYSDSSYEQYF
TRBJ2-3 | TRBD2 | . | TRBV18 | TGTGCCAGCTCACCACTTTCCCTCACAGCGGGAGGGTCCGATACGCAGTATTTT | CASSPLSLTAGGSDTQYF
TRBJ2-1 | TRBD2 | . | TRBV6-4 | TGTGCCAGCAGTGACCCGGGACTAGCGGGTGTGCAGTTCTTC | CASSDPGLAGVQFF
TRBJ2-7 | TRBD2 | . | TRBV6-5 | TGTGCCAGCGTCGCTAGCGGGAGGGCCGGGGACGAGCAGTACTTC | CASVASGRAGDEQYF
TRBJ1-2 | TRBD1 | . | TRBV19 | TGTGCCAGCACGACAGGGTCGGGCTATGGCTACACCTTC | CASTTGSGYGYTF
TRBJ2-1 | TRBD2 | once | TRBV6-6 | TGTGCCAGCAATCCGGGACTATCCTACAATGAGCAGTTCTTC | CASNPGLSYNEQFF
TRBJ2-1 | . | . | TRBV9 | TGTGCCAGCAGCGTAGGGGACCGCTACAATGAGCAGTTCTTC | CASSVGDRYNEQFF
TRBJ1-5 | . | . | TRBV28 | TGTGCCAGCAGTTTGGGGAATCAGCCCCAGCATTTT | CASSLGNQPQHF
TRBJ2-2 | . | . | TRBV5-1 | TGCGCCAGCAGCTTGGGGGGCGCGAACACCGGGGAGCTGTTTTTT | CASSLGGANTGELFF
TRBJ2-1 | TRBD2 | . | TRBV15 | TGTGCCACCAGCATTTATAGCGGGGACTCCTACAATGAGCAGTTCTTC | CATSIYSGDSYNEQFF
TRBJ2-1 | TRBD1 | . | TRBV11-2 | TGTGCCAGCAGCGGTGTCGGACAGGGCAGCAATGAGCAGTTCTTC | CASSGVGQGSNEQFF
TRBJ2-7 | . | . | TRBV9 | TGTGCCAGCAGCACCATCGTTGGGACAACTGAGGACGAGCAGTACTTC | CASSTIVGTTEDEQYF
TRBJ2-1 | . | once | TRBV14 | TGTGCCAGCAGCCAAGGGTACCGAGAGCAGTTCTTC | CASSQGYREQFF
TRBJ2-2 | TRBD1 | . | TRBV19 | TGTGCCAGTAGCCCGGACAGGGGGAACACCGGGGAGCTGTTTTTT | CASSPDRGNTGELFF
TRBJ2-5 | . | . | TRBV5-4 | TGTGCCAGCAGCTTGGACGGATCTAGCCAAGAGACCCAGTACTTC | CASSLDGSSQETQYF
TRBJ2-6 | . | . | TRBV5-1 | TGCGCCAGCAGCTACGGACAGAGCTCTGGGGCCAACGTCCTGACTTTC | CASSYGQSSGANVLTF
TRBJ2-1 | TRBD1 | . | TRBV18 | TGTGCCAGCTCACAGCAAGGACAGGGAGGCTACAATGAGCAGTTCTTC | CASSQQGQGGYNEQFF
TRBJ1-3 | TRBD1 | . | TRBV19 | TGTGCCACGACGGACAGGGAAAAGACCATATATTTT | CATTDREKTIYF
TRBJ1-2 | TRBD1 | . | TRBV29-1 | TGCAGCGTCGAACAGGGGGCAAATGGCTACACCTTC | CSVEQGANGYTF
TRBJ1-2 | . | . | TRBV3-1/TRBV3-2 | TGTGCCAGCAGCCACAGGGACCTCCGCGGCTACACCTTC | CASSHRDLRGYTF